These T cell receptor beta chains were read from a single sample in a study of response to subunit inactivated influenza vaccine. TCRdb reprocessed the RT-PCR reads with MiXCR, giving one entry per CDR3 protein. In the table there are under 200,000 distinct CDR3 sequences, approximately 10% of which are singletons. The sample was non-naive T cells sorted from PBMCs, taken 40 to 50 days after vaccination. Receptors were obtained from a man between 45 and 60 years old who received an inactivated influenza vaccine. CDR3s include the opening cysteine and the closing phenylalanine or tryptophan. D genes are given only for firm matches. Clone size appears in some rows only: once, few, many, or a class for an expanded clone.

length	D	V	J	size	DNA	CDR3
15	.	TRBV11-2	TRBJ2-6	.	TGTGCCAGCAGCTCTGTGTTCTCTGGGGCCAACGTCCTGACTTTC	CASSSVFSGANVLTF
13	TRBD1	TRBV18	TRBJ2-1	many	TGTGCCAGCTCAACTCGACAGGGCGATGAGCAGTTCTTC	CASSTRQGDEQFF
13	.	TRBV10-3	TRBJ2-1	few	TGTGCCATCAGTGAGCCAGGGAAGGATGAGCAGTTCTTC	CAISEPGKDEQFF
14	.	TRBV5-1	TRBJ1-2	many	TGCGCCAGCAGCTTGGGAGACAGAAGCTATGGCTACACCTTC	CASSLGDRSYGYTF
15	.	TRBV28	TRBJ1-3	many	TGTGCCAGCAGTCCACCCCGGGTGGGTGGAAACACCATATATTTT	CASSPPRVGGNTIYF
12	.	TRBV11-2	TRBJ2-1	few	TGTGCCAGCAGTAATTCCTACAATGAGCAGTTCTTC	CASSNSYNEQFF
14	.	TRBV12-3/TRBV12-4	TRBJ1-3	many	TGTGCCAGCAGTCCAAGTAGCTCTGGAAACACCATATATTTT	CASSPSSSGNTIYF
16	TRBD2	TRBV10-3	TRBJ2-2	few	TGTGCCATCAGTGAGGGTCCTAGCGGCCACACCGGGGAGCTGTTTTTT	CAISEGPSGHTGELFF
15	.	TRBV7-2	TRBJ1-1	.	TGTGCCAGCAGCCCTCTCGGGGGCGCTTCGGCCGAAGCTTTCTTT	CASSPLGGASAEAFF
16	TRBD1	TRBV20-1	TRBJ2-2	many	TGCAGTGCTAGAGCCCGAAGGACAGGAAACACCGGGGAGCTGTTTTTT	CSARARRTGNTGELFF
13	TRBD1	TRBV28	TRBJ1-6	few	TGTGCCAGCAGGGACAGGTTACAGTCACCCCTCCACTTT	CASRDRLQSPLHF
12	.	TRBV11-3	TRBJ2-1	few	TGTGCCAGCAGCTCCGGACCAGGCGAGCAGTTCTTC	CASSSGPGEQFF
14	TRBD2	TRBV9	TRBJ2-2	few	TGTGCCAGCACTCCGGGGGGGCGGACCGGGGAGCTGTTTTTT	CASTPGGRTGELFF
17	TRBD2	TRBV7-2	TRBJ2-3	many	TGTGCCAGCAGCCCTAGCGCATTAGCGGGGAGAACAGATACGCAGTATTTT	CASSPSALAGRTDTQYF
17	TRBD1	TRBV5-1	TRBJ1-1	many	TGCGCCAGCAGCTTCGGGACAGGGGCCGGGCCGAACACTGAAGCTTTCTTT	CASSFGTGAGPNTEAFF
16	.	TRBV20-1	TRBJ2-1	few	TGCAGTGCTACCCCATCATCGGGGGCGGGTTATAATGAGCAGTTCTTC	CSATPSSGAGYNEQFF
15	TRBD1	TRBV7-8	TRBJ2-7	.	TGTGCCAGCAGCTCCAGGACAGGGTTTAACTACGAGCAGTACTTC	CASSSRTGFNYEQYF
15	.	TRBV20-1	TRBJ2-3	.	TGCAGTGCTAGTATCCCTGGGGAGTTCACAGATACGCAGTATTTT	CSASIPGEFTDTQYF
13	TRBD1	TRBV11-2	TRBJ1-2	many	TGTGCCAGCAGCTTAGAAGGGGGCACTGGCTACACCTTC	CASSLEGGTGYTF
15	.	TRBV9	TRBJ2-5	many	TGTGCCAGCAGCGTAGCTACCGGGGGCCAAGAGACCCAGTACTTC	CASSVATGGQETQYF
15	.	TRBV20-1	TRBJ1-1	.	TGCAGTGCTCAACCTGACCCGGGACTCACCACTGAAGCTTTCTTT	CSAQPDPGLTTEAFF
12	TRBD1	TRBV5-1	TRBJ1-2	.	TGCGCCAGCTGGGGACAGTACTATGGCTACACCTTC	CASWGQYYGYTF
17	.	TRBV7-8	TRBJ2-2	.	TGTGCCAGCAGCCCAGGGGCGCCCCCGGTGGACACCGGGGAGCTGTTTTTT	CASSPGAPPVDTGELFF
18	TRBD2	TRBV11-2	TRBJ2-4	.	TGTGCCAGCAGCTTAGTGGGCAGGAGGCGGGGGTCCAAAAACATTCAGTACTTC	CASSLVGRRRGSKNIQYF
14	.	TRBV20-1	TRBJ2-7	many	TGCAGTGCTAGGACCGGGGTCCACCCCTACGAGCAGTACTTC	CSARTGVHPYEQYF